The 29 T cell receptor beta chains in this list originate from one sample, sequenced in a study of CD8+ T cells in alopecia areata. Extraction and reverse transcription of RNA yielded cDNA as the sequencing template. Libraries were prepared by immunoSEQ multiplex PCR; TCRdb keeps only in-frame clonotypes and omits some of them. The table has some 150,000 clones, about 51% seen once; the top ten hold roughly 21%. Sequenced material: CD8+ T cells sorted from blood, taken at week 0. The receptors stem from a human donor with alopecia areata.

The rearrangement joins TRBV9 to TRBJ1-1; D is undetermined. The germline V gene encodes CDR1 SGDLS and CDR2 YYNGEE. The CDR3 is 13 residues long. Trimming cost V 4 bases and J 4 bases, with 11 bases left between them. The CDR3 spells CASSPSRGTEAFF. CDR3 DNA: TGTGCCAGCAGCCCTTCGAGAGGCACTGAAGCTTTCTTT.

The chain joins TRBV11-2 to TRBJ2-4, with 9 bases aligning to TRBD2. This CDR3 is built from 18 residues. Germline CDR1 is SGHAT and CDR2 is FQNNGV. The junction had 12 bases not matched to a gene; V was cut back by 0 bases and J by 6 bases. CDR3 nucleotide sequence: TGTGCCAGCAGCTTAGAACCCAGCGGGGGGCTTCTGGGAAACATTCAGTACTTC. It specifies CASSLEPSGGLLGNIQYF. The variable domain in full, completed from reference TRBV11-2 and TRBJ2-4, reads EAGVAQSPRYKIIEKRQSVAFWCNPISGHATLYWYQQILGQGPKLLIQFQNNGVVDDSQLPKDRFSAERLKGVDSTLKIQPAKLEDSAVYLCASSLEPSGGLLGNIQYFGAGTRLSVL.

The CDR3 sequence is CAWSRTNTEAFF. The CDR3 DNA follows: TGTGCCTGGAGTAGAACGAACACTGAAGCTTTCTTT. This chain joins TRBV30 and TRBJ1-1; D ambiguous. Germline values: CDR1 GTSNPN, CDR2 SVGIG (reference sequence). The CDR3 covers 12 residues. V was shortened by 2 bases and J by 1 base, with 5 bases between the two germline ends.

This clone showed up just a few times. The CDR3 coding sequence is TGTGCCAGCAGCCAAGATCATAGACTAGCGGGGAACGAGCAGTACTTC. Its translation: CASSQDHRLAGNEQYF. The rearrangement links TRBV14 to TRBJ2-7; TRBD2 agrees at 11 bases. Per germline, CDR1 SGHDN and CDR2 FVKESK. CDR3 size: 16 residues. J gave up 5 bases and V 0 bases, and 6 bases lay outside the gene matches.

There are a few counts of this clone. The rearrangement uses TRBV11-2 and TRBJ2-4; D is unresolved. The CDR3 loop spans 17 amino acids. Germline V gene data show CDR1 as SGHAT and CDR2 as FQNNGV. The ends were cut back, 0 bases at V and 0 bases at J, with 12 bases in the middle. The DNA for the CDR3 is TGTGCCAGCAGCTTAGAGGCGAAGCTACTAGCCAAAAACATTCAGTACTTC. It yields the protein CASSLEAKLLAKNIQYF.

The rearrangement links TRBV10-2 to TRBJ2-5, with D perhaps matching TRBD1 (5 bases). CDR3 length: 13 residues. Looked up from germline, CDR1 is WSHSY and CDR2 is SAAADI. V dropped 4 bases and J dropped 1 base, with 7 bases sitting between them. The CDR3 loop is CASSVTAQETQYF. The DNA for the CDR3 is TGCGCCAGCAGTGTGACAGCCCAAGAGACCCAGTACTTC.

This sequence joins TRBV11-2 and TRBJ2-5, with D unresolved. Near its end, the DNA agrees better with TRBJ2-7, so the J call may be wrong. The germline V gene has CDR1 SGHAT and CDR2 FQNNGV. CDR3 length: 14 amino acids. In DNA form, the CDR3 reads TGTGCCAGCAGCTTAGATTCCCAGTCCTACGAGCAGTACTTC. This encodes CASSLDSQSYEQYF.

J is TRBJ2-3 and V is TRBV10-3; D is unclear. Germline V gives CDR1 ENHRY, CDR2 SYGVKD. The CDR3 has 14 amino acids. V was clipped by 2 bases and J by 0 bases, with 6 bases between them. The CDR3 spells CAISEDQSTDTQYF. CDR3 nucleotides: TGTGCCATCAGTGAGGACCAGAGCACAGATACGCAGTATTTT.

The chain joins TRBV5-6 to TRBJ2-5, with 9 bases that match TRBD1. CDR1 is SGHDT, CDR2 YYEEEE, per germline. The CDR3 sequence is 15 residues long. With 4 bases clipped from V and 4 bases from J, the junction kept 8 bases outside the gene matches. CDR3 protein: CASSPGTGMGETQYF. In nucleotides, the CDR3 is TGTGCCAGCAGCCCAGGGACAGGGATGGGAGAGACCCAGTACTTC. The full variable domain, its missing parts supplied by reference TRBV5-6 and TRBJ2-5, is DAGVTQSPTHLIKTRGQQVTLRCSPKSGHDTVSWYQQALGQGPQFIFQYYEEEERQRGNFPDRFSGHQFPNYSSELNVNALLLGDSALYLCASSPGTGMGETQYFGPGTRLLVL.

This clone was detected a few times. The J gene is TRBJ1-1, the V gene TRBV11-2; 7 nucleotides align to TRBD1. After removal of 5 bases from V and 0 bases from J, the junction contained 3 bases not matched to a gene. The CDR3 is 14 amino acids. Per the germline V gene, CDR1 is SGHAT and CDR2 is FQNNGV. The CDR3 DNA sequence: TGTGCCAGCAGCACGGGACAGATGAACACTGAAGCTTTCTTT. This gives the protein CASSTGQMNTEAFF.

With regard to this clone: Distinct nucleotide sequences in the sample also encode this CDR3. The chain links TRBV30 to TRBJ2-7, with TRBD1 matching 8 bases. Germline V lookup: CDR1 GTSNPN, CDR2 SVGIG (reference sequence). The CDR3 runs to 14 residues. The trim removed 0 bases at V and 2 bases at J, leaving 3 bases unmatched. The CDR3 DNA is TGTGCCTGGAGTGTAGGACAGGGTGCCTACGAGCAGTACTTC. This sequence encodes CAWSVGQGAYEQYF.

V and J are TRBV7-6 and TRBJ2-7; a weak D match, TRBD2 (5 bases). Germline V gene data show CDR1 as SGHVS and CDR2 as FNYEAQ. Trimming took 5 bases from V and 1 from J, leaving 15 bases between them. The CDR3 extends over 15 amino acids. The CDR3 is CASSTGELRSYEQYF. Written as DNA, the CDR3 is TGTGCCAGCAGCACCGGGGAGCTGCGATCCTACGAGCAGTACTTC.

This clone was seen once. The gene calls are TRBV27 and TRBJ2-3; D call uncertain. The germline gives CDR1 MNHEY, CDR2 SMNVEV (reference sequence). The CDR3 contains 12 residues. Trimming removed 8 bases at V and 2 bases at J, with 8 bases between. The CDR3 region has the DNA TGTGCCAGCCGACTGGACACAGATACGCAGTATTTT. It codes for CASRLDTDTQYF.

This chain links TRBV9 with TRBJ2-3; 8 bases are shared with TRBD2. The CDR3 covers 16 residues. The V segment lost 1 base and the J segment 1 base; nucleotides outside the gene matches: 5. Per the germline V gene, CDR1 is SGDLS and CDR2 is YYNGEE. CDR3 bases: TGTGCCAGCAGCGTATTGAGAGCGGGGGGCACAGATACGCAGTATTTT. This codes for CASSVLRAGGTDTQYF.

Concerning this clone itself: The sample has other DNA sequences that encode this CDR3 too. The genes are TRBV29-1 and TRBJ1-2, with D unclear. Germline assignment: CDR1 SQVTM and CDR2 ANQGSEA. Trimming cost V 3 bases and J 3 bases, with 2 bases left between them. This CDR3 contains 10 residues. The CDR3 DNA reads TGCAGCGTTGATGACTATGGCTACACCTTC. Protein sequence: CSVDDYGYTF. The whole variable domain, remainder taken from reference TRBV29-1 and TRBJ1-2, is SAVISQKPSRDICQRGTSLTIQCQVDSQVTMMFWYRQQPGQSLTLIATANQGSEATYESGFVIDKFPISRPNLTFSTLTVSNMSPEDSSIYLCSVDDYGYTFGSGTRLTVV.

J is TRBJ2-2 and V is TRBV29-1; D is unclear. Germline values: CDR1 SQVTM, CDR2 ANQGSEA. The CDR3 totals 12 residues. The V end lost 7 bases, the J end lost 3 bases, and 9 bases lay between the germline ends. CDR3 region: CSGWADTGELFF. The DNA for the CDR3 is TGCAGCGGTTGGGCGGACACCGGGGAGCTGTTTTTT.

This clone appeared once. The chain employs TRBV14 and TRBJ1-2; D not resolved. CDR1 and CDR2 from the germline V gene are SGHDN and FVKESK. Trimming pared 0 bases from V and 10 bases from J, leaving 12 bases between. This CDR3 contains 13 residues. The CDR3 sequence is CASSQDGEFFYTF. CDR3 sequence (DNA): TGTGCCAGCAGCCAAGATGGCGAATTCTTCTACACCTTC.

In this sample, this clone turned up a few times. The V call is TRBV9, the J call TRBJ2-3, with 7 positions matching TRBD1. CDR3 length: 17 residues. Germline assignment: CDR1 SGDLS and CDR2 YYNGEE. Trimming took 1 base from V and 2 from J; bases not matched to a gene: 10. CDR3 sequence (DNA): TGTGCCAGCAGCGTAACAAGTTACAGGGGATCCACAGATACGCAGTATTTT. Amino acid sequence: CASSVTSYRGSTDTQYF.

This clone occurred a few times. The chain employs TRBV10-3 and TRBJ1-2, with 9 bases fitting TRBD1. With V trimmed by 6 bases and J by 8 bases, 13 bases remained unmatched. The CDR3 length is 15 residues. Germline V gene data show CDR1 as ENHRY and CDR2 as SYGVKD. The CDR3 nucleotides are TGTGCCATCAGAGGGATGGACAGGGGAAGGGGAGGCTACACCTTC. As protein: CAIRGMDRGRGGYTF.

Here the CDR3 reads CASSFAGAYEQYF. Written as DNA, the CDR3 is TGTGCCAGCAGCTTCGCAGGAGCCTACGAGCAGTACTTC. The chain combines TRBV7-9 with TRBJ2-7; the D is unclear. In germline, CDR1 is SEHNR, CDR2 FQNEAQ (reference sequence). The ends were cut back, 3 bases at V and 2 bases at J, with 8 bases in the middle. The CDR3 contains 13 residues.

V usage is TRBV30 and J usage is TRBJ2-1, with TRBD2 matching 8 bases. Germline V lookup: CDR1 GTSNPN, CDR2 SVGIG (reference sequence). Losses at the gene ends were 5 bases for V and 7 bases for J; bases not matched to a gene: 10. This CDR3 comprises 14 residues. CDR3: CAWWAAGAINEQFF. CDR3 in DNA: TGTGCCTGGTGGGCAGCGGGGGCCATAAATGAGCAGTTCTTC.

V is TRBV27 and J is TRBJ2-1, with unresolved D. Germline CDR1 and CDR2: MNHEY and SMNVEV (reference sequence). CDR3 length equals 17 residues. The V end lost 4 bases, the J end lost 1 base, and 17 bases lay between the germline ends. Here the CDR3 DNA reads TGTGCCAGCAGTTCCCTTATGTCAATGGGTTCCTACAATGAGCAGTTCTTC. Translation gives CASSSLMSMGSYNEQFF.

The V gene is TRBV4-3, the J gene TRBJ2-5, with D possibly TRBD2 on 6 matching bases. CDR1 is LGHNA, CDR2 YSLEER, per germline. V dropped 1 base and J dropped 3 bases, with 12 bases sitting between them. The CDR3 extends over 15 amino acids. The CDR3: CASSQGILAEETQYF. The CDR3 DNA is TGCGCCAGCAGCCAAGGAATACTAGCCGAAGAGACCCAGTACTTC.

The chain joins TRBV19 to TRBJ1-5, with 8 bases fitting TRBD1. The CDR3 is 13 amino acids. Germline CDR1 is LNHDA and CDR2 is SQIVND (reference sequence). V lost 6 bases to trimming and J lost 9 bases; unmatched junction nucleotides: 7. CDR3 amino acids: CASSGQGTRPQHF. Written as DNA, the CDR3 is TGTGCCAGTAGCGGACAGGGCACTAGGCCCCAGCATTTT.

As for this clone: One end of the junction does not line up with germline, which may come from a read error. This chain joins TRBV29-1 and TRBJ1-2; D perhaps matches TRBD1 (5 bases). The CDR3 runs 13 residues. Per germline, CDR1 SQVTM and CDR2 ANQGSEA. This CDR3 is CSVEGEVGYGYTF. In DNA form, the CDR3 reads TGCAGCGTCGAAGGGGAAGTCGGCTATGGCTACACCTTC.

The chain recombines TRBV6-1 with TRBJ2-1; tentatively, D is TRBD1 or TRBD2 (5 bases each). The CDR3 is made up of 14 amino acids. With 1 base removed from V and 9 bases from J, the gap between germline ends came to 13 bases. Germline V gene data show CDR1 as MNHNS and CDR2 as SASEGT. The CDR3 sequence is CASSEEGWGSEQFF. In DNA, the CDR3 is TGTGCCAGCAGTGAAGAAGGATGGGGGAGTGAGCAGTTCTTC.

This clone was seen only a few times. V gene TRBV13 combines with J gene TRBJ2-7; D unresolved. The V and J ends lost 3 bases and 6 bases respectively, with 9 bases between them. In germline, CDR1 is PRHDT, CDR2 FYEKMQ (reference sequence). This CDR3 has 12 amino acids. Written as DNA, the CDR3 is TGTGCCAGCAGCTTTGTTCTACGCGAGCAGTACTTC. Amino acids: CASSFVLREQYF.

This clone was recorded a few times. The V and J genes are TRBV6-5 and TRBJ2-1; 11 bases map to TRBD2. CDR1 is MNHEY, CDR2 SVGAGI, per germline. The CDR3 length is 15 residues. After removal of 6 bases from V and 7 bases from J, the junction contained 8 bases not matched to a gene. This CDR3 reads CASRIAGGPENEQFF. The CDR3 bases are TGTGCCAGCAGAATAGCGGGGGGGCCAGAGAATGAGCAGTTCTTC.

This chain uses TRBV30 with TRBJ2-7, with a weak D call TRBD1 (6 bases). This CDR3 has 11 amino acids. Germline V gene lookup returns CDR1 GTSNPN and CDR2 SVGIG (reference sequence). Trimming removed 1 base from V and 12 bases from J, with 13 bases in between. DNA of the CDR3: TGTGCCTGGAGTGAAGTAGACAGGTGGTACTTC. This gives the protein CAWSEVDRWYF. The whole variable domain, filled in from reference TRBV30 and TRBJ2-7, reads SQTIHQWPATLVQPVGSPLSLECTVEGTSNPNLYWYRQAAGRGLQLLFYSVGIGQISSEVPQNLSASRPQDRQFILSSKKLLLSDSGFYLCAWSEVDRWYFGPGTRLTVT.